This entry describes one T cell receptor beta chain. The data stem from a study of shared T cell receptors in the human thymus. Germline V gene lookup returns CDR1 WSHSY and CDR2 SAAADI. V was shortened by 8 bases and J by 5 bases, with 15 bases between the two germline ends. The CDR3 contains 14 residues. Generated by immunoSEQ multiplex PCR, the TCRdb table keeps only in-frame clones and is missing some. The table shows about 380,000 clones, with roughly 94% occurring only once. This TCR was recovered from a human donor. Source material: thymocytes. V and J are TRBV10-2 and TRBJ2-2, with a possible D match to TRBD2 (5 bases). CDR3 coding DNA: TGCGCCAGCGAAGGACCCGGCGGGACCGGGGAGCTGTTTTTT. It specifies CASEGPGGTGELFF.